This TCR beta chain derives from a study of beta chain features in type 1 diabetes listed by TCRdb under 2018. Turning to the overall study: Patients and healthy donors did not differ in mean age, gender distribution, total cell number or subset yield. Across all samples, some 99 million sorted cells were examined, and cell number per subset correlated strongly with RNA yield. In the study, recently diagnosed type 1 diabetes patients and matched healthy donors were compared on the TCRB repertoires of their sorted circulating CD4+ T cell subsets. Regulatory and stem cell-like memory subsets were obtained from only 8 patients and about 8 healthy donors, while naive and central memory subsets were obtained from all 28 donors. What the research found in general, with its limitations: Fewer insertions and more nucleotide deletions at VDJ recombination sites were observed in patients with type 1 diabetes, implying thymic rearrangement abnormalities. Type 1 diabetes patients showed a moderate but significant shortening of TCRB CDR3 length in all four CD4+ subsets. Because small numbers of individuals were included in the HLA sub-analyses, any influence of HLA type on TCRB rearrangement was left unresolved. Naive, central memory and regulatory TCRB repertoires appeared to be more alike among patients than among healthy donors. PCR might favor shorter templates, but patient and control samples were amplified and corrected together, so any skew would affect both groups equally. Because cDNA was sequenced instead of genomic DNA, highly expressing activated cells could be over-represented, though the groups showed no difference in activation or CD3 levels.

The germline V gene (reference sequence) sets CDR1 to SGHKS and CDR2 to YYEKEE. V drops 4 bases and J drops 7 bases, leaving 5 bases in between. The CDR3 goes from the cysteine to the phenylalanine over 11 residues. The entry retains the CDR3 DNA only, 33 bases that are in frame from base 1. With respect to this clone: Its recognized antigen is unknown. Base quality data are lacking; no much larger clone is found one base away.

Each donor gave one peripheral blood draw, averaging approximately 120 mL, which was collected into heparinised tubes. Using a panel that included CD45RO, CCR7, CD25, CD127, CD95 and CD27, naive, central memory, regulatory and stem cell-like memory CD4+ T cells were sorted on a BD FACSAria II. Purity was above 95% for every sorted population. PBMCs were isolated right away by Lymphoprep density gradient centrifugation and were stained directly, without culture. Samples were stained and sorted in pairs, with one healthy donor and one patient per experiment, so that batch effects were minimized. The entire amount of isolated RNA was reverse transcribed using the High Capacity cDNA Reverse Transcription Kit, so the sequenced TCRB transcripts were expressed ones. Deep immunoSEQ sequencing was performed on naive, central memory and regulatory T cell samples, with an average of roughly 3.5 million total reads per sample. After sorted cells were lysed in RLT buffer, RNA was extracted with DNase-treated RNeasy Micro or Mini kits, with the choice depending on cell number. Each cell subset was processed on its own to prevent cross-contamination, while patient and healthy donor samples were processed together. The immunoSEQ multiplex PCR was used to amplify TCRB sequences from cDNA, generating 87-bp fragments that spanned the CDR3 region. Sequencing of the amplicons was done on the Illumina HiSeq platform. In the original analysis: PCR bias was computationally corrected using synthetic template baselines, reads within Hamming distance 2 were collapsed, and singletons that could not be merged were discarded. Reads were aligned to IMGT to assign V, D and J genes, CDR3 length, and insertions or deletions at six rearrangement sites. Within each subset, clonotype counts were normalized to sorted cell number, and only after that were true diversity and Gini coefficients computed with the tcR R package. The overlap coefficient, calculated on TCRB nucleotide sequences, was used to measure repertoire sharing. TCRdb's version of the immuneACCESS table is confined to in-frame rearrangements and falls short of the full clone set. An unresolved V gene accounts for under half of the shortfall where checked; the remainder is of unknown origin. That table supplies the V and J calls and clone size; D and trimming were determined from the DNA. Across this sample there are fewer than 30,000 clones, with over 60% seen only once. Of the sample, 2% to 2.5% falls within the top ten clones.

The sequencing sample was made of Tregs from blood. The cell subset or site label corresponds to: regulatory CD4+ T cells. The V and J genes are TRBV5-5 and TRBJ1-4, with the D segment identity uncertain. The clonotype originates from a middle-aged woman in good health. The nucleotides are TGTGCCAGCAGCCCGGGTGAAAAACTGTTTTTT. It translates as CASSPGEKLFF.